This T cell receptor beta chain appears in the sequencing data of a study of cytomegalovirus exposure and HLA in healthy donors. Notes on the study in general: In a later analysis, most CMV-associated TCR beta chains appeared HLA-restricted.

Primers for the PCR totalled 60 Vbeta and 13 Jbeta. Some clones are missing from TCRdb's copy, which holds only in-frame ones; the method was immunoSEQ multiplex PCR. This table has about 93,000 clones, about four fifths appearing once. There are 11 residues in the CDR3. V was clipped by 7 bases and J by 10 bases, with 11 bases between them. CDR1 and CDR2 from the germline V gene are SNHLY and FYNNEI. In regard to this clone: Antigen unknown.

Sample: PBMCs. The chain recombines TRBV2 with TRBJ2-1, with D possibly TRBD2 on 5 matching bases. The source is a man aged 25-40 years in good health and CMV-seronegative. Here the CDR3 reads CASKVEAEQFF. Written as DNA, the CDR3 is TGTGCCAGCAAGGTGGAGGCGGAGCAGTTCTTC.